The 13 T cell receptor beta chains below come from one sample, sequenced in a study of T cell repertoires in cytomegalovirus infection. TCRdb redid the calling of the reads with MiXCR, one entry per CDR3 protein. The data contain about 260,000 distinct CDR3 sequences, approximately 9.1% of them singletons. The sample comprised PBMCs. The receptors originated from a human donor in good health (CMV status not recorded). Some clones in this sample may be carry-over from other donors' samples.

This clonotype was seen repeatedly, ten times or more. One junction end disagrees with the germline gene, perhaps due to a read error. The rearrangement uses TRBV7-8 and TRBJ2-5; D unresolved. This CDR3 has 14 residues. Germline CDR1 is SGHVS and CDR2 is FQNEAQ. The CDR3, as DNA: TGTGCCAGCAGCTTAGCTGGGGTACCACCAGCCACGTCCTTC. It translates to CASSLAGVPPATSF.

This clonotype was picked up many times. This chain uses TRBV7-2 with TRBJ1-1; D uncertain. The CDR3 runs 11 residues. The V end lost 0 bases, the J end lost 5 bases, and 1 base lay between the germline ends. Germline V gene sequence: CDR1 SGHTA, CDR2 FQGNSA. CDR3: CASSLATEAFF. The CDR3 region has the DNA TGTGCCAGCAGCTTAGCAACTGAAGCTTTCTTT. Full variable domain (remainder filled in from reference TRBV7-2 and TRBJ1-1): GAGVSQSPSNKVTEKGKDVELRCDPISGHTALYWYRQSLGQGLEFLIYFQGNSAPDKSGLPSDRFSAERTGGSVSTLTIQRTQQEDSAVYLCASSLATEAFFGQGTRLTVV.

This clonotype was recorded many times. CDR3 protein: CASSLAAGGHNEQFF. CDR3 DNA: TGTGCCAGCAGCTTAGCGGCGGGGGGCCACAATGAGCAGTTCTTC. This chain links TRBV7-2 with TRBJ2-1; TRBD2 agrees at 8 bases. The CDR3 consists of 15 residues. Germline V CDR1 and CDR2: SGHTA, FQGNSA. The junction had 3 bases not matched to a gene; V was cut back by 0 bases and J by 5 bases.

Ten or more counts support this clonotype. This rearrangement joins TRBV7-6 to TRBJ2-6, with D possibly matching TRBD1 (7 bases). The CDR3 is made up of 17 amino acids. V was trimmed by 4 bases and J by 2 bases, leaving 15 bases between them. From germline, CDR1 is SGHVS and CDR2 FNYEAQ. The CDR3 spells CASSSPQGGTGANVLTF. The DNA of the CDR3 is TGTGCCAGCAGCTCTCCTCAGGGGGGAACTGGGGCCAACGTCCTGACTTTC.

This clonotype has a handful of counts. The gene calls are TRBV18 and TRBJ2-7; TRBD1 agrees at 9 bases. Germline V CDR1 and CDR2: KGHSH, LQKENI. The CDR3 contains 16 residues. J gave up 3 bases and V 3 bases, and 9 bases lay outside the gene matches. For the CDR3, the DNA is TGTGCCAGCTCACCTCTTGGGACAGGGAAAGGCTACGAGCAGTACTTC. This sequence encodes CASSPLGTGKGYEQYF.

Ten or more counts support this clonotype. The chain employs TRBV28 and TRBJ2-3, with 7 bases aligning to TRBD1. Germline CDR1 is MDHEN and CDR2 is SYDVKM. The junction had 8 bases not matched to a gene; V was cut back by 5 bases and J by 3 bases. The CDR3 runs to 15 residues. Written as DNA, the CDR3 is TGTGCCAGCAGTCCCCGACAGGGAAGGACAGATACGCAGTATTTT. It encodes CASSPRQGRTDTQYF.

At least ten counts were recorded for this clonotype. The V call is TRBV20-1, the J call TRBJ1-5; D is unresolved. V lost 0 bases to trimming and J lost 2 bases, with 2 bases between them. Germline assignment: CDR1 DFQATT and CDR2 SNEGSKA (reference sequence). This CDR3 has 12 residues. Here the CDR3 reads CSARDGNQPQHF. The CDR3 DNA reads TGCAGTGCTAGAGATGGCAATCAGCCCCAGCATTTT.

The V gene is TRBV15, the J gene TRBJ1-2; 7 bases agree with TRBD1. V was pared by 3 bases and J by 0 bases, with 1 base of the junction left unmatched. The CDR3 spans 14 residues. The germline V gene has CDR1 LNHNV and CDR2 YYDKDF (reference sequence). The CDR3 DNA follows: TGTGCCACCAGCAGTGGGACAGCTAACTATGGCTACACCTTC. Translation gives CATSSGTANYGYTF. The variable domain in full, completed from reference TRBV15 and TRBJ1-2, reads DAMVIQNPRYQVTQFGKPVTLSCSQTLNHNVMYWYQQKSSQAPKLLFHYYDKDFNNEADTPDNFQSRRPNTSFCFLDIRSPGLGDTAMYLCATSSGTANYGYTFGSGTRLTVV.

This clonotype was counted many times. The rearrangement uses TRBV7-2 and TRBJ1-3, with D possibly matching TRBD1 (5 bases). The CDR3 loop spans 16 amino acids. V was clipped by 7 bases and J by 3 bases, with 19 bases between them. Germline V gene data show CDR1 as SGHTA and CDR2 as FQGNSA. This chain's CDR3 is CASTKTGPGFGNTIYF. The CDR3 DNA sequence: TGTGCCAGCACCAAGACGGGGCCCGGGTTTGGAAACACCATATATTTT.

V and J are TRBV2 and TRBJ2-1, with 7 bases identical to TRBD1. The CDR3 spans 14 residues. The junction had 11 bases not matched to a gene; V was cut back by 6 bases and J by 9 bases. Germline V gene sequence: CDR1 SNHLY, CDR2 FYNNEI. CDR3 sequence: CASRQGPEGSEQFF. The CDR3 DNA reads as TGTGCCAGCAGACAGGGGCCAGAGGGTAGTGAGCAGTTCTTC.

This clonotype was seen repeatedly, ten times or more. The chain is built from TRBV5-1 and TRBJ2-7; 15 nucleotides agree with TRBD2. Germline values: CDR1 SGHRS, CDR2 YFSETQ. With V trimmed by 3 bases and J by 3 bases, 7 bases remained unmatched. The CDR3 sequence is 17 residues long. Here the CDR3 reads CASSSGLAGGPFYEQYF. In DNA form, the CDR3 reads TGCGCCAGCAGCTCTGGACTAGCGGGAGGGCCGTTCTACGAGCAGTACTTC.

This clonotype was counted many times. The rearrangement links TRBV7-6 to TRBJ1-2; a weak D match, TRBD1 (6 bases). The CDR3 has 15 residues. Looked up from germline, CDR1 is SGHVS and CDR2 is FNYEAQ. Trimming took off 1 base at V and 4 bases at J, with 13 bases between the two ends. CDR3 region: CASSLVGGGSYGYTF. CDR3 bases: TGTGCCAGCAGCTTAGTTGGAGGGGGAAGCTATGGCTACACCTTC.

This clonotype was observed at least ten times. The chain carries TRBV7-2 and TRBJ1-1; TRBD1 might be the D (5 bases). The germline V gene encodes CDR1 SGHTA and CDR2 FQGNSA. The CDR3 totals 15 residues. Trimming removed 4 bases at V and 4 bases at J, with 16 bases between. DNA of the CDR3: TGTGCCAGCAGCTCCTGGGACCTTGTCCTCACTGAAGCTTTCTTT. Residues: CASSSWDLVLTEAFF.